A selection of T cell receptor beta chains follows, all from one sample in a study of cytomegalovirus exposure and HLA in healthy donors. Assay: immunoSEQ multiplex PCR; the TCRdb copy retains only in-frame clones and omits some. The profile shows about 210,000 clones, roughly 81% of them singletons. The sequencing sample was made of PBMCs. These TCRs come from a girl aged 2-10 years in good health and CMV-seronegative. Both conserved end residues are part of each CDR3. Fields, in order: clone size, V gene, J gene, D gene, CDR3 protein, CDR3 DNA. D genes are given only for firm matches. The size field is filled for only some rows; it gives once, few, many or a size class.

clone size: -
V gene: TRBV5-1
J gene: TRBJ2-7
D gene: -
CDR3 protein: CASRDSLYYEQYF
CDR3 DNA: TGCGCCAGCCGGGACTCCCTTTACTACGAGCAGTACTTC

clone size: -
V gene: TRBV19
J gene: TRBJ2-7
D gene: -
CDR3 protein: CASQSGQGGYEQYF
CDR3 DNA: TGTGCCAGTCAGTCGGGGCAGGGGGGTTACGAGCAGTACTTC

clone size: -
V gene: TRBV25-1
J gene: TRBJ2-7
D gene: -
CDR3 protein: CASTQGFGYEQYF
CDR3 DNA: TGTGCCAGCACCCAGGGGTTTGGCTACGAGCAGTACTTC

clone size: once
V gene: TRBV27
J gene: TRBJ1-2
D gene: TRBD1
CDR3 protein: CASSNDRGVGYTF
CDR3 DNA: TGTGCCAGCAGTAACGACAGGGGGGTTGGCTACACCTTC

clone size: -
V gene: TRBV6-4
J gene: TRBJ2-2
D gene: -
CDR3 protein: CASGEGAGELFF
CDR3 DNA: TGTGCCAGCGGAGAGGGGGCCGGGGAGCTGTTTTTT

clone size: -
V gene: TRBV20-1
J gene: TRBJ2-5
D gene: -
CDR3 protein: CSAMTSEPQYF
CDR3 DNA: TGCAGTGCTATGACTAGTGAGCCCCAGTACTTC

clone size: -
V gene: TRBV12-5
J gene: TRBJ1-2
D gene: -
CDR3 protein: CASGSLGGTLYGYTF
CDR3 DNA: TGTGCTAGTGGTTCTCTGGGGGGGACGCTGTATGGCTACACCTTC

clone size: once
V gene: TRBV7-9
J gene: TRBJ1-4
D gene: TRBD1
CDR3 protein: CASSWGQGDEKLFF
CDR3 DNA: TGTGCCAGCAGCTGGGGACAGGGGGATGAAAAACTGTTTTTT

clone size: -
V gene: TRBV5-1
J gene: TRBJ2-5
D gene: -
CDR3 protein: CASSLEPSVNQETQYF
CDR3 DNA: TGCGCCAGCAGCTTGGAGCCTAGCGTCAACCAAGAGACCCAGTACTTC

clone size: once
V gene: TRBV7-9
J gene: TRBJ1-2
D gene: TRBD1
CDR3 protein: CSSSLEGTGGSYGYTF
CDR3 DNA: TGTTCCAGCAGCTTAGAAGGGACAGGGGGATCCTATGGCTACACCTTC

clone size: -
V gene: TRBV15
J gene: TRBJ1-5
D gene: -
CDR3 protein: CATSRDRGSQPQHF
CDR3 DNA: TGTGCCACCAGCAGAGATAGAGGGTCTCAGCCCCAGCATTTT

clone size: -
V gene: TRBV25-1
J gene: TRBJ1-2
D gene: TRBD1
CDR3 protein: CASSESGTGNYGYTF
CDR3 DNA: TGTGCCAGCAGTGAATCCGGGACAGGAAACTATGGCTACACCTTC

clone size: -
V gene: TRBV19
J gene: TRBJ2-7
D gene: -
CDR3 protein: CASSIFGDSPSEQYF
CDR3 DNA: TGTGCCAGTAGTATATTTGGGGACTCACCATCCGAGCAGTACTTC

clone size: -
V gene: TRBV23-1
J gene: TRBJ2-7
D gene: -
CDR3 protein: CASSQSQAGLGEQYF
CDR3 DNA: TGCGCCAGCAGTCAATCGCAGGCAGGGTTGGGCGAGCAGTACTTC

clone size: -
V gene: TRBV9
J gene: TRBJ2-4
D gene: -
CDR3 protein: CASSVGTGSANIQYF
CDR3 DNA: TGTGCCAGCAGCGTAGGCACAGGATCGGCAAACATTCAGTACTTC

clone size: -
V gene: TRBV2
J gene: TRBJ1-2
D gene: -
CDR3 protein: CASREEHGYTF
CDR3 DNA: TGTGCCAGCAGGGAAGAGCATGGCTACACCTTC

clone size: -
V gene: TRBV5-1
J gene: TRBJ1-3
D gene: -
CDR3 protein: CASSDTASGNTIYF
CDR3 DNA: TGCGCCAGCAGCGACACAGCCTCTGGAAACACCATATATTTT

clone size: few
V gene: TRBV5-6
J gene: TRBJ1-5
D gene: -
CDR3 protein: CASSWFGEGNQPQHF
CDR3 DNA: TGTGCCAGCAGCTGGTTCGGGGAGGGGAATCAGCCCCAGCATTTT

clone size: -
V gene: TRBV4-1
J gene: TRBJ1-2
D gene: -
CDR3 protein: CASSQPGTLNYGYTF
CDR3 DNA: TGCGCCAGCAGCCAACCCGGGACACTAAACTATGGCTACACCTTC

clone size: -
V gene: TRBV5-4
J gene: TRBJ1-1
D gene: -
CDR3 protein: CASSLVLGQGTEAFF
CDR3 DNA: TGTGCCAGCAGCTTGGTGTTGGGACAAGGGACTGAAGCTTTCTTT

clone size: -
V gene: TRBV7-7
J gene: TRBJ2-5
D gene: -
CDR3 protein: CASSLGRQVKKETQYF
CDR3 DNA: TGTGCCAGCAGCTTAGGTCGGCAGGTCAAAAAAGAGACCCAGTACTTC

clone size: -
V gene: TRBV6-1
J gene: TRBJ2-7
D gene: TRBD1
CDR3 protein: CASSPRPHRDRRYF
CDR3 DNA: TGTGCCAGCAGCCCAAGACCGCACCGGGACAGGCGGTACTTC

clone size: -
V gene: TRBV16
J gene: TRBJ1-4
D gene: -
CDR3 protein: CASSHQGYEKLFF
CDR3 DNA: TGTGCCAGCAGCCATCAGGGTTACGAAAAACTGTTTTTT

clone size: -
V gene: TRBV18
J gene: TRBJ1-4
D gene: TRBD1
CDR3 protein: CASSGTGMGTNEKLFF
CDR3 DNA: TGTGCCAGCTCCGGGACAGGGATGGGAACTAATGAAAAACTGTTTTTT

clone size: -
V gene: TRBV6-1
J gene: TRBJ1-6
D gene: -
CDR3 protein: CASSEAAGVDNSPLHF
CDR3 DNA: TGTGCCAGCAGTGAAGCGGCAGGGGTCGATAATTCACCCCTCCACTTT

clone size: -
V gene: TRBV30
J gene: TRBJ1-1
D gene: TRBD1
CDR3 protein: CAWGPGQGSTEAFF
CDR3 DNA: TGTGCCTGGGGGCCCGGACAGGGTTCCACTGAAGCTTTCTTT

clone size: -
V gene: TRBV27
J gene: TRBJ2-7
D gene: -
CDR3 protein: CASSLSFGGYEQYF
CDR3 DNA: TGTGCCAGCAGTTTGTCGTTCGGGGGATACGAGCAGTACTTC

clone size: -
V gene: TRBV19
J gene: TRBJ1-4
D gene: -
CDR3 protein: CASSRVLNEKLFF
CDR3 DNA: TGTGCCAGTAGCCGGGTCCTGAATGAAAAACTGTTTTTT

clone size: -
V gene: TRBV27
J gene: TRBJ2-3
D gene: TRBD2
CDR3 protein: CASSFGGRRADTQYF
CDR3 DNA: TGTGCCAGCAGTTTCGGCGGGAGAAGGGCAGATACGCAGTATTTT

clone size: -
V gene: TRBV5-1
J gene: TRBJ2-3
D gene: TRBD1
CDR3 protein: CASSHGTDITDTQYF
CDR3 DNA: TGCGCCAGCAGCCACGGGACAGATATCACAGATACGCAGTATTTT

clone size: once
V gene: TRBV27
J gene: TRBJ2-7
D gene: TRBD1
CDR3 protein: CASSPTTGGIEQYF
CDR3 DNA: TGTGCCAGCAGTCCTACGACAGGGGGTATCGAGCAGTACTTC

clone size: -
V gene: TRBV29-1
J gene: TRBJ2-7
D gene: TRBD1
CDR3 protein: CSVRDRGYEQYF
CDR3 DNA: TGCAGCGTTAGGGACAGGGGGTACGAGCAGTACTTC

clone size: -
V gene: TRBV13
J gene: TRBJ2-2
D gene: -
CDR3 protein: CASSPRTNTGELFF
CDR3 DNA: TGTGCCAGCAGCCCCAGAACGAACACCGGGGAGCTGTTTTTT

clone size: -
V gene: TRBV19
J gene: TRBJ2-7
D gene: TRBD2
CDR3 protein: CASKGLASYEQYF
CDR3 DNA: TGTGCCAGTAAAGGACTAGCGAGCTACGAGCAGTACTTC

clone size: -
V gene: TRBV29-1
J gene: TRBJ1-2
D gene: -
CDR3 protein: CSAWGNDGYTF
CDR3 DNA: TGCAGCGCCTGGGGCAACGATGGCTACACCTTC

clone size: -
V gene: TRBV7-9
J gene: TRBJ1-5
D gene: -
CDR3 protein: CASSSSGHRGQPQHF
CDR3 DNA: TGTGCCAGCAGCTCCTCAGGGCACCGAGGTCAGCCCCAGCATTTT

clone size: -
V gene: TRBV4-1
J gene: TRBJ1-2
D gene: -
CDR3 protein: CASSQVSAVALYGYTF
CDR3 DNA: TGCGCCAGCAGCCAAGTTTCCGCGGTAGCATTATATGGCTACACCTTC

clone size: once
V gene: TRBV5-4
J gene: TRBJ2-1
D gene: -
CDR3 protein: CASSLLNEQFF
CDR3 DNA: TGTGCCAGCAGCTTGCTCAATGAGCAGTTCTTC

clone size: -
V gene: TRBV7-9
J gene: TRBJ2-3
D gene: -
CDR3 protein: CASDEGGDTQYF
CDR3 DNA: TGTGCCAGTGACGAGGGGGGGGATACGCAGTATTTT

clone size: few
V gene: TRBV7-9
J gene: TRBJ2-6
D gene: -
CDR3 protein: CASSLDSSGANVLTF
CDR3 DNA: TGTGCCAGCAGCTTAGACAGCTCTGGGGCCAACGTCCTGACTTTC

clone size: -
V gene: TRBV14
J gene: TRBJ1-2
D gene: TRBD1
CDR3 protein: CASSLDRGYGYTF
CDR3 DNA: TGTGCCAGCAGCCTCGACAGGGGCTATGGCTACACCTTC

clone size: -
V gene: TRBV7-2
J gene: TRBJ2-1
D gene: TRBD2
CDR3 protein: CASTLAPRGTVSRQFF
CDR3 DNA: TGTGCCAGCACCCTAGCCCCGCGGGGGACGGTATCGCGGCAGTTCTTC

clone size: -
V gene: TRBV1
J gene: TRBJ2-2
D gene: -
CDR3 protein: CTSVEATPNTGELFF
CDR3 DNA: TGCACCAGCGTCGAGGCGACTCCGAACACCGGGGAGCTGTTTTTT

clone size: -
V gene: TRBV29-1
J gene: TRBJ1-4
D gene: -
CDR3 protein: CSVVGWSGEKLFF
CDR3 DNA: TGCAGCGTTGTCGGATGGTCAGGAGAAAAACTGTTTTTT

clone size: -
V gene: TRBV6-5
J gene: TRBJ1-2
D gene: -
CDR3 protein: CASSYSSRGRYGYTF
CDR3 DNA: TGTGCCAGCAGTTACTCGAGCAGGGGTCGCTATGGCTACACCTTC

clone size: -
V gene: TRBV7-2
J gene: TRBJ1-5
D gene: -
CDR3 protein: CASSPNYLDRMLNQPQHF
CDR3 DNA: TGTGCCAGCAGCCCGAACTATTTAGACAGGATGTTAAATCAGCCCCAGCATTTT

clone size: -
V gene: TRBV5-1
J gene: TRBJ2-1
D gene: -
CDR3 protein: CASSSLASGEQFF
CDR3 DNA: TGCGCCAGCAGCTCTCTAGCGTCCGGGGAGCAGTTCTTC